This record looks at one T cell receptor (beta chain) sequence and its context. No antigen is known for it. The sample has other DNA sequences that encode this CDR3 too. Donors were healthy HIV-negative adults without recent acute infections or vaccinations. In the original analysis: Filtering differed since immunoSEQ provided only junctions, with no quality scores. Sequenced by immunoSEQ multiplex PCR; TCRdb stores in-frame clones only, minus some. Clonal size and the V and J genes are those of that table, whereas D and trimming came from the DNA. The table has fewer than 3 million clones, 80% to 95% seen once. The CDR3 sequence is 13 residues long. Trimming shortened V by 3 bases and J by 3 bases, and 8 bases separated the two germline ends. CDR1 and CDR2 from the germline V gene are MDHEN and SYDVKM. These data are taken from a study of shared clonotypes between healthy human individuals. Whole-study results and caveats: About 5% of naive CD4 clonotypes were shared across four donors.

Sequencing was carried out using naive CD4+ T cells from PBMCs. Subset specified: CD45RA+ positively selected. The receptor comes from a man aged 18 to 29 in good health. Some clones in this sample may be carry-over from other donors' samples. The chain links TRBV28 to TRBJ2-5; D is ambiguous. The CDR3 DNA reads TGTGCCAGCAGTTTGGGGTCAGAAGAGACCCAGTACTTC. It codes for CASSLGSEETQYF.